A selection of T cell receptor beta chains follows, all from one sample in a study of tumor-infiltrating lymphocytes in localized non-small cell lung cancer. TCRdb's table, derived via immunoSEQ multiplex PCR, lists solely in-frame clones and lacks some. This table holds under 25,000 clones, about two thirds found once. Material for sequencing was lung tumor tissue. These receptors were collected from a human donor with non-small cell lung cancer. Both conserved end residues are part of each CDR3. D genes are given only for firm matches. Not all rows give a size; the values are once, few, many and, for expanded clones, a class.

DNA: TGTGCCAGCAGCCAAGAGCGGTCCTACGAGCAGTACTTC; CDR3: CASSQERSYEQYF; length: 13; J: TRBJ2-7; D: -; V: TRBV4-2; size: once
DNA: TGTGCCAGCAGTTTCCTACAGGGAGGCGAGCAGTACTTC; CDR3: CASSFLQGGEQYF; length: 13; J: TRBJ2-7; D: -; V: TRBV27; size: -
DNA: TGTGCCAGCAGCGCTAACTATGGCTACACCTTC; CDR3: CASSANYGYTF; length: 11; J: TRBJ1-2; D: -; V: TRBV9; size: many
DNA: TGTGCCAGCAGCTCAGCCCGACAGGGTAATTCACCCCTCCACTTT; CDR3: CASSSARQGNSPLHF; length: 15; J: TRBJ1-6; D: TRBD1; V: TRBV7-6; size: medium-sized
DNA: TGTGCCAGCAGCTTAGTAGGGACAGGGGTGCAGCCCCAGCATTTT; CDR3: CASSLVGTGVQPQHF; length: 15; J: TRBJ1-5; D: TRBD1; V: TRBV7-2; size: -
DNA: TGCAGCGTTGTCTACAGTAGCAATCAGCCCCAGCATTTT; CDR3: CSVVYSSNQPQHF; length: 13; J: TRBJ1-5; D: -; V: TRBV29-1; size: -
DNA: TGTGCCAGCAGCTCGACAGTCCGATCCGCCTATGGCTACACCTTC; CDR3: CASSSTVRSAYGYTF; length: 15; J: TRBJ1-2; D: -; V: TRBV5-6; size: -
DNA: TGTGCCAGCAGCTTCAAGGGGCCCTACTACGAGCAGTACTTC; CDR3: CASSFKGPYYEQYF; length: 14; J: TRBJ2-7; D: -; V: TRBV7-8; size: -
DNA: TGTGCCAGCAGCGTGGGCGGGACTCAAGAGACCCAGTACTTC; CDR3: CASSVGGTQETQYF; length: 14; J: TRBJ2-5; D: -; V: TRBV9; size: once
DNA: TGTGCCAGCAGCCAATGGGGACGGGGGGTGAACACTGAAGCTTTCTTT; CDR3: CASSQWGRGVNTEAFF; length: 16; J: TRBJ1-1; D: -; V: TRBV14; size: -
DNA: TGTGCCAGCAGCCAAGATAGCGGGGCCGCACTGGAGGGCTACACCTTC; CDR3: CASSQDSGAALEGYTF; length: 16; J: TRBJ1-2; D: -; V: TRBV4-2; size: -
DNA: TGTGCCAGCAGCTTAGATGCGCTTGGTGGGTTATCAGAAAACAATGAGCAGTTCTTC; CDR3: CASSLDALGGLSENNEQFF; length: 19; J: TRBJ2-1; D: -; V: TRBV7-9; size: -
DNA: TGTGCCAGCCGGGACTATATGGTGGAGCAGTACTTC; CDR3: CASRDYMVEQYF; length: 12; J: TRBJ2-7; D: TRBD2; V: TRBV6-1; size: -
DNA: TGTGCCAGCTCACCACCGTCTAGCTATGAGCAGTTCTTC; CDR3: CASSPPSSYEQFF; length: 13; J: TRBJ2-1; D: -; V: TRBV18; size: -
DNA: TGTGCCAGCAGCTCCCGTGGACTAGCGGGAGGGCGTTTGGAGACCCAGTACTTC; CDR3: CASSSRGLAGGRLETQYF; length: 18; J: TRBJ2-5; D: TRBD2; V: TRBV11-2; size: -
DNA: TGTGCCAGCAGTGCCGCTCAGGTTTCCGTCGAGCAGTACTTC; CDR3: CASSAAQVSVEQYF; length: 14; J: TRBJ2-7; D: -; V: TRBV9; size: few
DNA: TGCAGCGTCCGGACAGGGAATAACTATGGCTACACCTTC; CDR3: CSVRTGNNYGYTF; length: 13; J: TRBJ1-2; D: TRBD1; V: TRBV29-1; size: few
DNA: TGTGCCAGCAGTTACCGACTACTAGCGGGAGTGGGAGAGCAGTACTTC; CDR3: CASSYRLLAGVGEQYF; length: 16; J: TRBJ2-7; D: TRBD2; V: TRBV6-5; size: -
DNA: TGTGCCAGCAGCAGGACTCAAGGGGGGATTCAGTACTTC; CDR3: CASSRTQGGIQYF; length: 13; J: TRBJ2-4; D: -; V: TRBV14; size: -
DNA: TGCGCCAGCAGCCCTGGACTAAGCACCGGGGAGCTGTTTTTT; CDR3: CASSPGLSTGELFF; length: 14; J: TRBJ2-2; D: -; V: TRBV5-1; size: few
DNA: TGTGCCAGCAGCTTCGGACAGGACTATGGCTACACCTTC; CDR3: CASSFGQDYGYTF; length: 13; J: TRBJ1-2; D: TRBD1; V: TRBV2; size: -
DNA: TGTGCCAGCAGTTTTCGAGGGGTTTCTAACTATGGCTACACCTTC; CDR3: CASSFRGVSNYGYTF; length: 15; J: TRBJ1-2; D: -; V: TRBV6-5; size: -
DNA: TGTGCCAGCAGCCATGCCGGGGCGGGGGAATCCTCTGGGGCCAACGTCCTGACTTTC; CDR3: CASSHAGAGESSGANVLTF; length: 19; J: TRBJ2-6; D: TRBD2; V: TRBV4-2; size: -
DNA: TGTGCCTGGGGGCGAAGGTACGAGCAGTACTTC; CDR3: CAWGRRYEQYF; length: 11; J: TRBJ2-7; D: -; V: TRBV30; size: -
DNA: TGTGCCTGGAGTAGTGAAGGGGAGCTGTTTTTT; CDR3: CAWSSEGELFF; length: 11; J: TRBJ2-2; D: -; V: TRBV30; size: -
DNA: TGTGCCAGCAGTTTCTCGGGGGAGGATTACTACGAGCAGTACTTC; CDR3: CASSFSGEDYYEQYF; length: 15; J: TRBJ2-7; D: -; V: TRBV7-2; size: -
DNA: TGTGCCAGTAGTTTTCAGCCGAACACCGGGGAGCTGTTTTTT; CDR3: CASSFQPNTGELFF; length: 14; J: TRBJ2-2; D: -; V: TRBV19; size: -
DNA: TGTGCCAGCAGCTTAGGGGAACTAGCGGGAGGGGCGAAGACCCAGTACTTC; CDR3: CASSLGELAGGAKTQYF; length: 17; J: TRBJ2-5; D: TRBD2; V: TRBV7-9; size: -
DNA: TGCGCCAGCAGCTTGCCGAAGGGAGGGGCCAACGTCCTGACTTTC; CDR3: CASSLPKGGANVLTF; length: 15; J: TRBJ2-6; D: -; V: TRBV5-1; size: -
DNA: TGCGCCAGCAGCTATTGGACAGGGATGGGGAACACTGAAGCTTTCTTT; CDR3: CASSYWTGMGNTEAFF; length: 16; J: TRBJ1-1; D: TRBD1; V: TRBV4-3; size: few
DNA: TGTGCCAGCAGCTTGAGAACAGGGGTGGGCTATGGCTACACCTTC; CDR3: CASSLRTGVGYGYTF; length: 15; J: TRBJ1-2; D: TRBD1; V: TRBV5-5; size: once